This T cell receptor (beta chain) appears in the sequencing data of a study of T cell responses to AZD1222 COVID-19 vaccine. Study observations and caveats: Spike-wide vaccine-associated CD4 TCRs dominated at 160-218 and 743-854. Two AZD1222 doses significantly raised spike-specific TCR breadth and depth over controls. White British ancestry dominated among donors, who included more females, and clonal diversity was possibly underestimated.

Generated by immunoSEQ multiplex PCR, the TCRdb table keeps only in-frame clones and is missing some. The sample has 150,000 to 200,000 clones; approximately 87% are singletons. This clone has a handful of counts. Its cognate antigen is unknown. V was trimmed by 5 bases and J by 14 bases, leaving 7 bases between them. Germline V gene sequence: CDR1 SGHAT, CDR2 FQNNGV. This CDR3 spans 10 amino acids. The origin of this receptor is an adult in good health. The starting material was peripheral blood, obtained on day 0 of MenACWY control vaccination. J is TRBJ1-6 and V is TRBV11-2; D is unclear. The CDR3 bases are TGTGCCAGCAGCCTTCTCACCCTCCACTTT. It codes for CASSLLTLHF.